This TCR beta chain was recovered during a study of control samples from healthy donors and cancer patients. The assay was immunoSEQ multiplex PCR, and TCRdb's table has in-frame clones only and misses some. The repertoire has 170,000 or so clones, around 93% of them found once; the top ten carry almost 1.5%. With V trimmed by 6 bases and J by 7 bases, 6 bases remained unmatched. CDR1 is MNHEY, CDR2 SVGAGI, per germline. The CDR3 contains 14 residues. The J gene is TRBJ1-6, the V gene TRBV6-5; 7 nucleotides agree with TRBD1. The sample consisted of blood. This clonotype was obtained from a man between 18 and 29 years old in good health. CDR3: CASSPGTANSPLHF. CDR3 coding DNA: TGTGCCAGCAGCCCCGGGACAGCCAATTCACCCCTCCACTTT.